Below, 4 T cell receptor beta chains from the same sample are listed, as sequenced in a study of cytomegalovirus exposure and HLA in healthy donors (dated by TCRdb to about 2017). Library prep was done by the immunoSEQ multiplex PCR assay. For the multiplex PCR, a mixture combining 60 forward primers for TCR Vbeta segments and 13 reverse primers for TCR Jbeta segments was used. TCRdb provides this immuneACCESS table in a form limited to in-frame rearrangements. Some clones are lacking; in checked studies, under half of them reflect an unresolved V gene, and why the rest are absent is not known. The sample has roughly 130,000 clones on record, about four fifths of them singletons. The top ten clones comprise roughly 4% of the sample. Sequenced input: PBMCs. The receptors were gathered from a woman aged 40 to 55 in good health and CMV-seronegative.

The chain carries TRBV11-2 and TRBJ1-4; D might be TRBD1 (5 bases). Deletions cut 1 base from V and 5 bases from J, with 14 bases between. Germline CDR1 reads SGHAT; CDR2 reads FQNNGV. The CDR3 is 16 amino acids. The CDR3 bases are TGTGCCAGCAGCTTAGTAGTGACAGCCTCGAATGAAAAACTGTTTTTT. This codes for CASSLVVTASNEKLFF.

The CDR3 spells CASSPETGGFEQYF. DNA of the CDR3: TGTGCCAGCTCACCAGAGACAGGGGGATTCGAGCAGTACTTC. V is TRBV18 and J is TRBJ2-7; 9 bases map to TRBD1. This CDR3 comprises 14 residues. From germline, CDR1 is KGHSH and CDR2 LQKENI. The J segment lost 6 bases and the V segment lost 2 bases, leaving 5 bases of the junction unmatched.

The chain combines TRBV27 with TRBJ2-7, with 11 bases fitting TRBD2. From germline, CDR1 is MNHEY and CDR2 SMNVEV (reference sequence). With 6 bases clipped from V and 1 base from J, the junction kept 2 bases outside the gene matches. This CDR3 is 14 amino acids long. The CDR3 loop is CASRLAGVSYEQYF. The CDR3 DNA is TGTGCCAGCAGACTAGCGGGAGTTTCCTACGAGCAGTACTTC.

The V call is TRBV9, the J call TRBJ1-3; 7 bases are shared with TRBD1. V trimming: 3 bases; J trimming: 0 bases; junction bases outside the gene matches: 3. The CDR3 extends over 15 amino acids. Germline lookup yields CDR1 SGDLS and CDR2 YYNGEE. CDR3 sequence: CASSAQGVSGNTIYF. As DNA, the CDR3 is TGTGCCAGCAGCGCTCAGGGGGTCTCTGGAAACACCATATATTTT.